These 22 T cell receptor beta chains were sequenced from one sample in a study of CD8 T cells in Susac syndrome (dated 2019 in TCRdb). The receptor library was made with the immunoSEQ multiplex PCR assay. RNA was extracted with the RNeasy kit and 0.5 to 1 ug was reverse transcribed using random hexamers. The raw public data were reprocessed by TCRdb itself: fastp quality trimming at Q25, MiXCR clonotype calling, in-frame beta chains only. Every CDR3 protein is listed once, alongside the most common genes and DNA of its rows. The sample includes under 200,000 distinct CDR3 sequences, with around 94% observed a single time. In total, the top ten clones hold roughly 0.13% of the sample. Sequenced input: CD4+ T cells from PBMCs. Receptors originate from a human donor in good health.

J is TRBJ2-3 and V is TRBV2; D is perhaps TRBD1 or TRBD2 (5 bases each). The CDR3 has 14 residues. Germline V CDR1 and CDR2: SNHLY, FYNNEI. Trimming pared 3 bases from V and 2 bases from J, leaving 9 bases between. The CDR3 protein is CASSDRGLTDTQYF. DNA for the CDR3: TGTGCCAGCAGTGACCGGGGCCTCACAGATACGCAGTATTTT.

The chain joins TRBV27 to TRBJ2-3; no reliable D call. Germline lookup yields CDR1 MNHEY and CDR2 SMNVEV (reference sequence). This CDR3 has 16 residues. V lost 4 bases, J lost 0 bases, and 14 bases lay in between. The chain's CDR3 is CASSSTTATSTDTQYF. The CDR3 bases are TGTGCCAGCAGTTCCACAACGGCTACTAGCACAGATACGCAGTATTTT.

This clonotype is a singleton in its sample. The chain uses TRBV20-1 and TRBJ1-4; D is undetermined. The CDR3 consists of 13 residues. With 0 bases removed from V and 8 bases from J, the gap between germline ends came to 10 bases. Germline-derived CDR1 and CDR2 are DFQATT and SNEGSKA (reference sequence). For the CDR3, the DNA is TGCAGTGCTAGAGATCACCGAAACGAAAAACTGTTTTTT. Translation: CSARDHRNEKLFF.

This clonotype was seen once. The chain carries TRBV6-1 and TRBJ1-1; no clear D gene. The V gene's germline CDR1 is MNHNS and CDR2 SASEGT. The CDR3 spans 12 residues. Trimming removed 4 bases from V and 10 bases from J, with 13 bases in between. CDR3 sequence (DNA): TGTGCCAGCAGTGTAAAGGGCTATGGAGCTTTCTTT. This codes for CASSVKGYGAFF.

This clonotype was picked up one time. V is TRBV9 and J is TRBJ2-1; a weak D match, TRBD2 (7 bases). The germline gives CDR1 SGDLS, CDR2 YYNGEE. Trimming cost V 2 bases and J 5 bases, with 17 bases left between them. The CDR3 contains 16 residues. CDR3 nucleotide sequence: TGTGCCAGCAGCGTGCTGGGGGGGCTAGACCACAATGAGCAGTTCTTC. Amino acids: CASSVLGGLDHNEQFF.

The chain employs TRBV15 and TRBJ2-3; D possibly corresponds to TRBD2 (5 bases). The V end was cut by 0 bases, the J end by 6 bases, with 16 bases between. This CDR3 has 16 residues. The germline V gene has CDR1 LNHNV and CDR2 YYDKDF (reference sequence). The CDR3: CATSRDGRALGDTQYF. In DNA, the CDR3 is TGTGCCACCAGCAGAGATGGGCGGGCCCTGGGGGATACGCAGTATTTT.

The chain recombines TRBV6-2 or TRBV6-3 with TRBJ2-7; maybe TRBD1 (6 bases). V was pared by 7 bases and J by 5 bases, with 15 bases between. Germline CDR1 is MNHEY and CDR2 is SVGEGT. This CDR3 comprises 13 residues. CDR3 loop: CASTSRTEDEQYF. The CDR3 nucleotides read TGTGCCAGCACCTCTCGGACAGAAGACGAGCAGTACTTC.

This clonotype showed up just a few times. This chain joins TRBV5-1 and TRBJ2-5; D gene unclear. CDR3 size: 13 residues. V was cut by 0 bases and J by 5 bases, with 8 bases left in between. Germline-derived CDR1 and CDR2 are SGHRS and YFSETQ. The CDR3 reads CASSLEGSETQYF. CDR3 sequence (DNA): TGCGCCAGCAGCTTGGAGGGTTCCGAGACCCAGTACTTC.

The chain recombines TRBV6-2 or TRBV6-3 with TRBJ2-3; 7 bases agree with TRBD1. Trimming cost V 6 bases and J 2 bases; bases outside gene matches: 11. Germline V CDR1 and CDR2: MNHEY, SVGEGT. The CDR3 runs 16 residues. CDR3 bases: TGTGCCAGCAGGAAGGGGACAGTCCCCTCCACAGATACGCAGTATTTT. Translation gives CASRKGTVPSTDTQYF.

The rearrangement joins TRBV19 to TRBJ1-5; D may be TRBD1 (6 bases). The CDR3 totals 13 residues. V was cut by 6 bases and J by 5 bases, with 11 bases left in between. Looked up from germline, CDR1 is LNHDA and CDR2 is SQIVND (reference sequence). Written as DNA, the CDR3 is TGTGCCAGTAGGCGGCAGGGGTATCAGCCCCAGCATTTT. This translates into CASRRQGYQPQHF. Supplemented by reference TRBV19 and TRBJ1-5, the full variable domain reads DGGITQSPKYLFRKEGQNVTLSCEQNLNHDAMYWYRQDPGQGLRLIYYSQIVNDFQKGDIAEGYSVSREKKESFPLTVTSAQKNPTAFYLCASRRQGYQPQHFGDGTRLSIL.

V gene TRBV5-4 combines with J gene TRBJ1-6; 8 bases agree with TRBD1. The CDR3 sequence is 15 residues long. Germline V gives CDR1 SGHNT, CDR2 YYREEE (reference sequence). V gave up 3 bases and J gave up 8 bases; unmatched junction bases: 7. The CDR3 reads CASSSFRDRYSPLHF. The CDR3 nucleotides are TGTGCCAGCAGCTCATTCCGGGACAGGTATTCACCCCTCCACTTT.

The chain couples TRBV20-1 to TRBJ2-3; 7 bases fit TRBD2. The V gene's germline CDR1 is DFQATT and CDR2 SNEGSKA (reference sequence). V shed 5 bases, J shed 2 bases, and the junction held 10 bases outside the gene matches. The CDR3 is made up of 15 amino acids. This chain's CDR3 is CSAPLRSGTTDTQYF. The CDR3 DNA reads TGCAGTGCTCCCCTCCGCAGCGGGACCACAGATACGCAGTATTTT.

V and J are TRBV19 and TRBJ2-1; 7 bases fit TRBD2. The germline CDR1 and CDR2 sequences are LNHDA and SQIVND (reference sequence). V lost 5 bases, J lost 5 bases, and 6 bases stayed unmatched. This CDR3 has 14 residues. Here the CDR3 reads CASSPGTTNNEQFF. CDR3 nucleotides: TGTGCCAGTAGTCCCGGGACTACAAACAATGAGCAGTTCTTC.

The rearrangement uses TRBV12-3 or TRBV12-4 and TRBJ2-1; D is ambiguous. V shed 3 bases and J shed 8 bases, with 5 bases lying between them. The CDR3 runs to 11 residues. The CDR3 nucleotides read TGTGCCAGCAGTTTCGCGTATGAGCAGTTCTTC. Translation: CASSFAYEQFF.

J is TRBJ1-1 and V is TRBV6-5; D remains ambiguous. Between the trimmed V and J ends, which lost 2 bases and 0 bases, there was a span of 19 bases. CDR3 size: 18 residues. Germline CDR1 reads MNHEY; CDR2 reads SVGAGI. CDR3 nucleotides: TGTGCCAGCAGTTACCTTTCGCGGACGGGAGGCGTGAACACTGAAGCTTTCTTT. This gives the protein CASSYLSRTGGVNTEAFF.

V usage is TRBV3-1 and J usage is TRBJ1-1; D not resolved. Germline values: CDR1 LGHDT, CDR2 YNNKEL (reference sequence). V dropped 2 bases and J dropped 1 base, with 8 bases sitting between them. The CDR3 runs to 14 residues. The CDR3 loop is CASSQRRQNTEAFF. The CDR3 DNA reads as TGTGCCAGCAGCCAACGGAGACAGAACACTGAAGCTTTCTTT.

V and J are TRBV20-1 and TRBJ1-4, with unresolved D. The CDR3 sequence is 14 residues long. The germline V gene has CDR1 DFQATT and CDR2 SNEGSKA (reference sequence). Trimming removed 5 bases at V and 7 bases at J, with 17 bases between. The CDR3 nucleotides read TGCAGTGCTCCAAACACCGGAGGGAGTGAAAAACTGTTTTTT. This gives the protein CSAPNTGGSEKLFF.

A few counts support this clonotype. The rearrangement links TRBV9 to TRBJ2-1; D call uncertain. The CDR3 runs to 14 residues. Deletions cut 4 bases from V and 0 bases from J, with 8 bases between. Germline V gene sequence: CDR1 SGDLS, CDR2 YYNGEE. DNA for the CDR3: TGTGCCAGCAGCCCAGGTACCTCCTACAATGAGCAGTTCTTC. Amino acid sequence: CASSPGTSYNEQFF.

In regard to this clonotype: One end of the junction varies from germline; a read error may be responsible. The V gene is TRBV3-1, the J gene TRBJ1-6, with 8 bases identical to TRBD1. Germline assignment: CDR1 LGHDT and CDR2 YNNKEL (reference sequence). The CDR3 runs 14 residues. The CDR3 bases are TGCGCCAGCAGAGTGGACAGGGCTAATTCACCCCTCCACTTT. It codes for CASRVDRANSPLHF.

The rearrangement uses TRBV5-4 and TRBJ2-7, with 7 bases matching TRBD1. Trimming took 5 bases from V and 5 from J; bases not matched to a gene: 7. CDR3 length equals 13 residues. Germline CDR1 is SGHNT and CDR2 is YYREEE (reference sequence). In DNA, the CDR3 is TGTGCCAGCAGTCTACAGGGGCGCGACGAGCAGTACTTC. It translates to CASSLQGRDEQYF.

This chain uses TRBV6-5 with TRBJ1-2; the match to TRBD1 covers 7 bases. The germline V gene has CDR1 MNHEY and CDR2 SVGAGI. V lost 8 bases to trimming and J lost 7 bases; unmatched junction nucleotides: 10. CDR3 length: 13 residues. CDR3 coding DNA: TGTGCCAGCCAAAACAGGGGCGCGGGTGGCTACACCTTC. It codes for CASQNRGAGGYTF.

This clonotype was found once. The chain couples TRBV20-1 to TRBJ1-2, with D unresolved. Germline V lookup: CDR1 DFQATT, CDR2 SNEGSKA (reference sequence). The V gene lost 0 bases and the J gene lost 6 bases, with 14 bases spanning the gap. The CDR3 totals 14 residues. This CDR3 reads CSARDPGSSNGYTF. CDR3 bases: TGCAGTGCTAGAGATCCGGGATCCTCAAATGGCTACACCTTC.